Following are 14 T cell receptor beta chains from one sample sequenced in a study of tumor-infiltrating lymphocytes in oesophageal squamous cell carcinoma. MiXCR, run by TCRdb on the PCR reads, gives a single entry per CDR3 protein. In the table there are 9,500 to 11,000 distinct CDR3 sequences, 59% of which are singletons. Input material: esophageal tumor tissue. These receptors all come from a male donor with esophageal squamous cell carcinoma.

This chain connects TRBV7-2 to TRBJ2-1; D unclear. The end of the DNA is better explained by TRBJ2-5, so the J call may be wrong. This CDR3 is built from 15 residues. In germline, CDR1 is SGHTA, CDR2 FQGNSA. This CDR3 is CASSPAWARQETQYF. CDR3 in DNA: TGTGCCAGCAGCCCTGCATGGGCCCGCCAAGAGACCCAGTACTTC.

V usage is TRBV6-1 and J usage is TRBJ2-5, with 7 bases fitting TRBD2. The J call may be incorrect, as the DNA end agrees better with TRBJ2-7. The CDR3 is 15 amino acids. Germline V gene data show CDR1 as MNHNS and CDR2 as SASEGT. The CDR3 reads CASSEEAGSIYEQYF. In nucleotides, the CDR3 is TGTGCCAGCAGTGAAGAAGCGGGGAGTATCTACGAGCAGTACTTC.

This clonotype occurred many times. The V gene is TRBV10-3, the J gene TRBJ1-6, with no clear D. This CDR3 comprises 13 residues. Germline lookup yields CDR1 ENHRY and CDR2 SYGVKD. Trimming pared 4 bases from V and 8 bases from J, leaving 9 bases between. Here the CDR3 DNA reads TGTGCCATCAGTGGGAGGGCTGATTCACCCCTCCACTTT. Amino acids: CAISGRADSPLHF.

In this sample, this clonotype is large. This chain joins TRBV6-1 and TRBJ1-5; D uncertain. The V gene's germline CDR1 is MNHNS and CDR2 SASEGT. This CDR3 has 11 residues. Between the trimmed V and J ends, which lost 7 bases and 9 bases, there was a span of 10 bases. CDR3: CASKASGPQHF. The CDR3 DNA is TGTGCCAGCAAGGCGTCGGGGCCCCAGCATTTT.

This clonotype has at least ten counts. V is TRBV28 and J is TRBJ2-2; D not resolved. The V gene's germline CDR1 is MDHEN and CDR2 SYDVKM. The CDR3 runs 13 residues. Trimming removed 5 bases at V and 3 bases at J, with 7 bases between. CDR3 sequence (DNA): TGTGCCAGCAGTCGACGAGACACCGGGGAGCTGTTTTTT. Protein: CASSRRDTGELFF.

On this clonotype itself: The junction shows a germline mismatch at one end, possibly a read error. The chain combines TRBV10-1 with TRBJ2-6, with D possibly matching TRBD1 (6 bases). The CDR3 consists of 11 residues. Germline-derived CDR1 and CDR2 are WNHNN and SYGVQD (reference sequence). The CDR3 nucleotides are TGCGCCAGCAGTGACAGGGGTGAGGAGTACTTC. Translating it yields CASSDRGEEYF.

The chain recombines TRBV7-4 with TRBJ2-5, with TRBD2 identical over 8 bases. This CDR3 has 14 amino acids. V shed 5 bases and J 5 bases; nucleotides not matched to a gene: 7. Germline loops: CDR1 SGHVT, CDR2 SQSDAQ. The CDR3 reads CASSRTSGVETQYF. The CDR3 coding sequence is TGTGCCAGCAGCCGTACTAGCGGTGTTGAGACCCAGTACTTC.

This clonotype was detected only a few times. The chain has TRBV7-6 and TRBJ2-5; TRBD1 matches at 8 bases. The J segment lost 11 bases and the V segment lost 1 base, leaving 15 bases of the junction unmatched. CDR1 is SGHVS, CDR2 FNYEAQ, per germline. There are 16 residues in the CDR3. CDR3 DNA: TGTGCCAGCAGCTTAGTGTATTCAGGGGGCTCTAATGAGCAGTACTTC. Residues: CASSLVYSGGSNEQYF.

The J gene is TRBJ2-5, the V gene TRBV7-2, with D perhaps TRBD2 (5 bases). The DNA end is a closer match to TRBJ2-1, so the J assignment may be wrong. The length of the CDR3 is 13 residues. Germline loops: CDR1 SGHTA, CDR2 FQGNSA. CDR3 nucleotides: TGTGCCAGCAGCTTAGATGAGCGGTTGGGGCAGTTCTTC. This sequence encodes CASSLDERLGQFF.

This rearrangement joins TRBV7-3 to TRBJ2-1; 7 nucleotides line up with TRBD2. V shed 5 bases, J shed 5 bases, and the junction held 3 bases outside the gene matches. The germline V gene encodes CDR1 SGHTA and CDR2 FQGTGA. The CDR3 spans 13 residues. The CDR3 sequence is CASSIGTNNEQFF. CDR3 sequence (DNA): TGTGCCAGCAGCATCGGGACTAACAATGAGCAGTTCTTC.

J is TRBJ2-7 and V is TRBV5-1; D is uncertain. The J call may be wrong; the DNA end is better matched by TRBJ2-1. Germline loops: CDR1 SGHRS, CDR2 YFSETQ. The length of the CDR3 is 12 residues. The CDR3 DNA reads as TGCGCCAGCAGCTTGGGGGATTACGAGCAGTTCTTC. Translation: CASSLGDYEQFF.

This clonotype is medium-sized in the sample. This chain connects TRBV6-6 to TRBJ2-3; TRBD2 matches 8 bases. CDR3 size: 16 residues. CDR1 and CDR2 from the germline V gene are MNHNY and SVGAGI (reference sequence). V trimming: 0 bases; J trimming: 2 bases; junction bases outside the gene matches: 4. The CDR3 DNA reads as TGTGCCAGCAGTTACTCCGGGACTAGTATCACAGATACGCAGTATTTT. Encoded protein: CASSYSGTSITDTQYF.

A single count supports this clonotype. The chain couples TRBV6-1 to TRBJ2-4, with TRBD1 matching 11 bases. The end of the DNA aligns better with TRBJ2-7, so the J call may be wrong. The CDR3 spans 15 residues. CDR1 and CDR2 from the germline V gene are MNHNS and SASEGT. CDR3 in DNA: TGTGCCAGCAGTGAGTTGGAGGACAGGGGGCCCGAGCAGTACTTC. It is translated as CASSELEDRGPEQYF.

Only a few counts were recorded for this clonotype. V gene TRBV5-4 combines with J gene TRBJ2-3; 9 bases are a match to TRBD2. Germline-derived CDR1 and CDR2 are SGHNT and YYREEE (reference sequence). V was pared by 4 bases and J by 4 bases, with 1 base of the junction left unmatched. CDR3 size: 13 residues. CDR3 DNA sequence: TGTGCCAGCAGCGGGACTAGCTCAGATACGCAGTATTTT. This codes for CASSGTSSDTQYF. Full variable domain (remainder filled in from reference TRBV5-4 and TRBJ2-3): ETGVTQSPTHLIKTRGQQVTLRCSSQSGHNTVSWYQQALGQGPQFIFQYYREEENGRGNFPPRFSGLQFPNYSSELNVNALELDDSALYLCASSGTSSDTQYFGPGTRLTVL.